This T cell receptor (beta chain) was observed in a study of T cell responses to AZD1222 COVID-19 vaccine. Overall study context: Second-dose groups at about 4 or about 12 weeks were pooled. Study observations and caveats: Spike-specific TCR breadth and depth went up after people got two AZD1222 doses. Clonal diversity was possibly underestimated, and white British individuals and females predominated among donors. Only a handful of AZD1222 recipients tested seropositive at baseline.

Libraries were prepared by immunoSEQ multiplex PCR; TCRdb keeps only in-frame clonotypes and omits some of them. Of more than 150,000 clones listed, approximately 90% are singletons. For this clone: What it recognizes is unknown.

This receptor was identified in an adult in good health. The input for sequencing was peripheral blood, taken on day 0 of AZD1222 vaccination.

CDR3 sequence (DNA): TGTGCCTGGAGGGGAATGAACACTGAAGCTTTCTTT. This gives the protein CAWRGMNTEAFF. The chain joins TRBV30 to TRBJ1-1; D uncertain. The V gene's germline CDR1 is GTSNPN and CDR2 SVGIG (reference sequence). The CDR3 is made up of 12 amino acids. Trimming removed 3 bases from V and 0 bases from J, with 5 bases in between.